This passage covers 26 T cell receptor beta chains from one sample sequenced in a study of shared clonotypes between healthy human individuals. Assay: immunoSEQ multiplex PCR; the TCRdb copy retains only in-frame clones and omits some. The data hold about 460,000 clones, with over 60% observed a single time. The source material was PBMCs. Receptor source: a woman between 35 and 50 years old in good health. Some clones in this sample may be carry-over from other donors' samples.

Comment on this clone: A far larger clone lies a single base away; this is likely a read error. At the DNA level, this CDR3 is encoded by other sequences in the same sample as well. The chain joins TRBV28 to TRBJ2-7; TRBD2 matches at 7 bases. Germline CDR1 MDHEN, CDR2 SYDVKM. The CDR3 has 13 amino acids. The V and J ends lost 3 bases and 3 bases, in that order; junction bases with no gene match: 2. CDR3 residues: CASSLGGGYEQYF. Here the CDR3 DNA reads TGTGCCAGCAGTTTGGGCGGGGGCTACGAGCAGTACTTC.

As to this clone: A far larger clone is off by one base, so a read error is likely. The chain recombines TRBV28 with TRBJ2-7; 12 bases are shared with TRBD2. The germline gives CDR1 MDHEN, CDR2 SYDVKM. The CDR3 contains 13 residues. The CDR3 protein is CASRPGLAGERYF. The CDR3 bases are TGTGCCAGCAGACCGGGACTAGCGGGCGAGCGGTACTTC.

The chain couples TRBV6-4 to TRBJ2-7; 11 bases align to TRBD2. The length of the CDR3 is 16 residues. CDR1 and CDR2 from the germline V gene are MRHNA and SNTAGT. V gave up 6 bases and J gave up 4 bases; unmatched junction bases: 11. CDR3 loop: CASRKTSGRGGYEQYF. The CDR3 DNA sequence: TGTGCCAGCAGGAAAACTAGCGGGAGAGGAGGTTACGAGCAGTACTTC.

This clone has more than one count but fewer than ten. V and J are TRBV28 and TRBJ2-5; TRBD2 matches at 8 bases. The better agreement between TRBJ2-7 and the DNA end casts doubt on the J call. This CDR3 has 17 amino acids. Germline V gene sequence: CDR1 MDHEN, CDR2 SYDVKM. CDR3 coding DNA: TGTGCCAGCAGTTTCCCCCCGGGGAGCGGGAGCTCCTACGAGCAGTACTTC. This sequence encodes CASSFPPGSGSSYEQYF.

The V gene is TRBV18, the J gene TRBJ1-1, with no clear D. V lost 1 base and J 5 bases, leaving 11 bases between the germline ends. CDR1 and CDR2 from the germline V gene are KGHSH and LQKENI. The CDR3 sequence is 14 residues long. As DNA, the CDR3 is TGTGCCAGCTCACCACTTCGGGGTCGGACTGAAGCTTTCTTT. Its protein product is CASSPLRGRTEAFF.

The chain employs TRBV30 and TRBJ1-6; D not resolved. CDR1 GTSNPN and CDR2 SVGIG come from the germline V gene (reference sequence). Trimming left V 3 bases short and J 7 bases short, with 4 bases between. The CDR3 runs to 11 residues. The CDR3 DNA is TGTGCCTGGAGGGAGAATTCACCCCTCCACTTT. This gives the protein CAWRENSPLHF.

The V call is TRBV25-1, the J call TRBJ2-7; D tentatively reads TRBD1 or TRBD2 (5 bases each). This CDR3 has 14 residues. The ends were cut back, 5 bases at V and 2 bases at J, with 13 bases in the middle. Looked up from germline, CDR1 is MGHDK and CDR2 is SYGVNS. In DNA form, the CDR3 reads TGTGCCAGCAGTCCCGGGACCGCCACCTACGAGCAGTACTTC. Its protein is CASSPGTATYEQYF.

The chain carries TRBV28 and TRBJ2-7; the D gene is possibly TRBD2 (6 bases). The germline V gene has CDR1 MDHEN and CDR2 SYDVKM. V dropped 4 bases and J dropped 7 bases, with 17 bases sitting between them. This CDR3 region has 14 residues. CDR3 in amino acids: CASSYPGTRKEQYF. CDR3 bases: TGTGCCAGCAGTTATCCCGGGACTCGGAAAGAGCAGTACTTC. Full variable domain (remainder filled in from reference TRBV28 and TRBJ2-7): DVKVTQSSRYLVKRTGEKVFLECVQDMDHENMFWYRQDPGLGLRLIYFSYDVKMKEKGDIPEGYSVSREKKERFSLILESASTNQTSMYLCASSYPGTRKEQYFGPGTRLTVT.

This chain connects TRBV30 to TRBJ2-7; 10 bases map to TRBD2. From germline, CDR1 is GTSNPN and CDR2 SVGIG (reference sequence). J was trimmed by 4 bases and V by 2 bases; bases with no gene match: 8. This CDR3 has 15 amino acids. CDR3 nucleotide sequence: TGTGCCTGGAGTCAAGGGGGACTAGCGTGGTACGAGCAGTACTTC. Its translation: CAWSQGGLAWYEQYF.

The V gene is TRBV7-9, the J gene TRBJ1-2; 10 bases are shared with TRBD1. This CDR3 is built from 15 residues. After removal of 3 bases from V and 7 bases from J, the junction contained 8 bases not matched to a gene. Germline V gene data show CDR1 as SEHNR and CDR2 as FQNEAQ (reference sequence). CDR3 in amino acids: CASSFQTGGQSGYTF. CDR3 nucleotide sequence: TGTGCCAGCAGCTTCCAGACAGGGGGCCAGAGTGGCTACACCTTC.

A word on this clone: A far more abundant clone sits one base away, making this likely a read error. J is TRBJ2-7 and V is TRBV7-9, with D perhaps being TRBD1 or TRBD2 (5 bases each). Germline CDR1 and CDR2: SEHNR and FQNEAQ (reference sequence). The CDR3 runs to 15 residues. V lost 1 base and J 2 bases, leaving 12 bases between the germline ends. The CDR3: CASSLVGVRAYEQYF. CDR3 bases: TGTGCCAGCAGCTTAGTGGGGGTCCGCGCCTACGAGCAGTACTTC. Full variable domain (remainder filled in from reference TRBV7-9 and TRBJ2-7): DTGVSQNPRHKITKRGQNVTFRCDPISEHNRLYWYRQTLGQGPEFLTYFQNEAQLEKSRLLSDRFSAERPKGSFSTLEIQRTEQGDSAMYLCASSLVGVRAYEQYFGPGTRLTVT.

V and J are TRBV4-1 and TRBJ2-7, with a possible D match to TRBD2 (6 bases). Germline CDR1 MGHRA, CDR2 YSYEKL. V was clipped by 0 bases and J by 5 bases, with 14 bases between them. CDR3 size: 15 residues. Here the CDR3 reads CASSQEHFPGDEQYF. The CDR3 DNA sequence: TGCGCCAGCAGCCAAGAACATTTTCCGGGAGACGAGCAGTACTTC.

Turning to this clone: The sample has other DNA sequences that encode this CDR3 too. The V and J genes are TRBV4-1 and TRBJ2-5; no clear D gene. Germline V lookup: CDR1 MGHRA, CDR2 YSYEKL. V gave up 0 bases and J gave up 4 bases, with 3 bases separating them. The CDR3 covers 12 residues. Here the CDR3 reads CASSQDRETQYF. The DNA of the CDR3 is TGCGCCAGCAGCCAAGACCGAGAGACCCAGTACTTC.

CDR3: CASSLEGLAGSTDTQYF. CDR3 nucleotide sequence: TGTGCCAGCAGCTTGGAGGGACTAGCGGGGAGCACAGATACGCAGTATTTT. V and J are TRBV7-9 and TRBJ2-3; TRBD2 matches at 13 bases. V gave up 3 bases and J gave up 0 bases; unmatched junction bases: 3. The CDR3 contains 17 residues. Looked up from germline, CDR1 is SEHNR and CDR2 is FQNEAQ (reference sequence).

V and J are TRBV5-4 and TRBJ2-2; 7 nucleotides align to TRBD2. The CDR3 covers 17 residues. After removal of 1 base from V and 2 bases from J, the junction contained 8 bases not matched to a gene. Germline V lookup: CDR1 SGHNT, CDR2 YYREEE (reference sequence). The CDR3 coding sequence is TGTGCCAGCAGCTTGCTAAAGAGCGGGACTAACACCGGGGAGCTGTTTTTT. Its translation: CASSLLKSGTNTGELFF. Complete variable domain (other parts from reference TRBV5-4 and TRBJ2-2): ETGVTQSPTHLIKTRGQQVTLRCSSQSGHNTVSWYQQALGQGPQFIFQYYREEENGRGNFPPRFSGLQFPNYSSELNVNALELDDSALYLCASSLLKSGTNTGELFFGEGSRLTVL.

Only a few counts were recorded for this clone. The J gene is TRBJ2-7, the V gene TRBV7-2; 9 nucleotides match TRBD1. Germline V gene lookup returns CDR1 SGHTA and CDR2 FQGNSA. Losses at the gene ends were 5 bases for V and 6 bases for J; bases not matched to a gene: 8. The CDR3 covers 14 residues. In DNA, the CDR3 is TGTGCCAGCAGCCTCAGGACAGGGGACGGCGAGCAGTACTTC. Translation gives CASSLRTGDGEQYF.

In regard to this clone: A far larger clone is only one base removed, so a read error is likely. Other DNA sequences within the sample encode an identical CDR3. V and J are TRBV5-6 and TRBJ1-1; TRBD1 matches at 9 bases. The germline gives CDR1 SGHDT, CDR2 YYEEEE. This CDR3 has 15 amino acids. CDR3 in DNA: TGTGCCAGCAGCTTATTACAGGGGGCTGGGACTGAGGCTTTCTTT. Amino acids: CASSLLQGAGTEAFF.

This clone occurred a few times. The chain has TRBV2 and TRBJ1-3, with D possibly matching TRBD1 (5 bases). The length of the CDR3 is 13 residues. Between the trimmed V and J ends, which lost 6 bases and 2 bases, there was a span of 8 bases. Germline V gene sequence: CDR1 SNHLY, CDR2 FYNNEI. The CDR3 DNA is TGTGCCAGCAGGGGGGGTACTGGAAACACCATATATTTT. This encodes CASRGGTGNTIYF.

The CDR3 bases are TGTGCCAGCTCACCCAACAACGCAGGGGCGCACTCTGGAAACACCATATATTTT. Protein product: CASSPNNAGAHSGNTIYF. V and J are TRBV18 and TRBJ1-3; D may be TRBD1 (6 bases). Per germline, CDR1 KGHSH and CDR2 LQKENI. This CDR3 is 18 amino acids long. V lost 3 bases, J lost 0 bases, and 18 bases lay in between.

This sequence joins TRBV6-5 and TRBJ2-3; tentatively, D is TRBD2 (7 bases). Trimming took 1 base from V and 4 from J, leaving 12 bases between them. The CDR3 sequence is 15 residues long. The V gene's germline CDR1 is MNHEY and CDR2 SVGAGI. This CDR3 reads CASSYWGGRPDTQYF. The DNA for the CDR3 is TGTGCCAGCAGTTACTGGGGGGGCAGGCCAGATACGCAGTATTTT.

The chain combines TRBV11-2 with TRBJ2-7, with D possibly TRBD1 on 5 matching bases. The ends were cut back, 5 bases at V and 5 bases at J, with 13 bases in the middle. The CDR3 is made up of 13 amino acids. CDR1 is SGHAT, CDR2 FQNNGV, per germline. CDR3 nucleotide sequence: TGTGCCAGCAGCCAGGTGGGGCCCAACGAGCAGTACTTC. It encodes CASSQVGPNEQYF. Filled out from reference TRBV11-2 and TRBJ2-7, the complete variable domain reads EAGVAQSPRYKIIEKRQSVAFWCNPISGHATLYWYQQILGQGPKLLIQFQNNGVVDDSQLPKDRFSAERLKGVDSTLKIQPAKLEDSAVYLCASSQVGPNEQYFGPGTRLTVT.

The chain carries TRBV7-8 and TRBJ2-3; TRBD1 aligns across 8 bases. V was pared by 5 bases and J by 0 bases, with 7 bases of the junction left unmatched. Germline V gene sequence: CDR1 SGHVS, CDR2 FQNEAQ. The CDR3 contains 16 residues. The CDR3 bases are TGTGCCAGCAGCGTGTACAGGGGGACTAGCACAGATACGCAGTATTTT. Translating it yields CASSVYRGTSTDTQYF.

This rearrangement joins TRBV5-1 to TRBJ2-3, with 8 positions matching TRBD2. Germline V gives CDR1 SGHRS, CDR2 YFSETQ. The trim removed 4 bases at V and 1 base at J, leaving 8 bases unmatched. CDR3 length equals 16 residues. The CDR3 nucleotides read TGCGCCAGCAGCCTAGGACTAGCCTTGCGCACAGATACGCAGTATTTT. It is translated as CASSLGLALRTDTQYF. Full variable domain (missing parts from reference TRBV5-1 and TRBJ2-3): KAGVTQTPRYLIKTRGQQVTLSCSPISGHRSVSWYQQTPGQGLQFLFEYFSETQRNKGNFPGRFSGRQFSNSRSEMNVSTLELGDSALYLCASSLGLALRTDTQYFGPGTRLTVL.

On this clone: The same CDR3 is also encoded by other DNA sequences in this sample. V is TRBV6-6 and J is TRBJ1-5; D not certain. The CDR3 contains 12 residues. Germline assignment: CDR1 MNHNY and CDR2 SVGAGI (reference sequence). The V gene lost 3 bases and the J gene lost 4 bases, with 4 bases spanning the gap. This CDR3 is CASSYGNQPQHF. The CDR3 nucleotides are TGTGCCAGCAGTTATGGGAATCAGCCCCAGCATTTT.

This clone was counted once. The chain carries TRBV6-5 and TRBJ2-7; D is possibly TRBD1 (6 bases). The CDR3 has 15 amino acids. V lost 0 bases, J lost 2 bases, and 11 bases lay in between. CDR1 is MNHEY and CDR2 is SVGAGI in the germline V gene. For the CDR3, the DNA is TGTGCCAGCAGTTACTCGAGCAGGGGACCCTACGAGCAGTACTTC. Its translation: CASSYSSRGPYEQYF.

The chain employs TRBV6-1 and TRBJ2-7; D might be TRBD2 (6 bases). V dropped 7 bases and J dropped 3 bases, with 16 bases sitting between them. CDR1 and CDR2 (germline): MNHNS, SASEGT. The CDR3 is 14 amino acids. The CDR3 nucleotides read TGTGCCAGCATCTCAGGGACTGGATTCTACGAGCAGTACTTC. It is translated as CASISGTGFYEQYF.